This T cell receptor (beta chain) came from a study of blood T cell repertoires in COVID-19 (TCRdb year 2020). Regarding the study in general: The collaborator samples originated in the United States, Italy and Spain and spanned the acute and convalescent phases of COVID-19. A freely available public database, intended as a resource for researchers studying the immune response to SARS-CoV-2, is where the repertoires were released. Where HLA class I and class II types were available, the types were taken from metadata supplied by the sample provider, not from assay-based typing. A de-identified subject ID, COVID-19 status, age in years and sex were almost always included in the sample metadata. The material from the prospective study consisted of cDNA or gDNA derived from T cells, B-cell-depleted T cells, or PBMCs. Samples came from the ongoing ImmuneRACE study (first 160 participants) plus 1,254 subjects from 6 global collaborators. Deeply sampled blood TCRbeta repertoires from subjects exposed to, actively infected with, or recovered from COVID-19 were included in the dataset. What the authors observed across the whole study: How much clinical and demographic metadata was included differed by source and by participant, and the metadata was provided uncurated.

TCRbeta CDR3 regions were amplified from genomic DNA using the immunoSEQ Assay, a bias-controlled multiplex PCR. The paper's data handling went like this. Nucleated cell counts per sample were estimated from amplification of reference gene primers within the assay. To quantify the absolute abundance of each unique TCRbeta CDR3 rearrangement, sequence reads were collapsed and filtered. Productive Simpson clonality was computed per sample as the square root of Simpson's diversity index over productive rearrangements. In TCRdb, the immuneACCESS table is reduced to in-frame sequences with V and J assigned. These tables do not hold every clone; where another copy was compared, an unresolved V gene accounts for under half, and the others remain unexplained. V and J calls and clone size are those listed in that table; D and trimming were worked out from the DNA. In this sample the table shows about 200,000 clones, around 82% of which occur a single time. Of the sample, 6.5% to 9.5% falls within the top ten clones.

Enrolling through a virtual design, the prospective study's participants ranged in age from about 18 to 89 years and lived across 20 to 30 United States geographic areas. In the prospective study, participants were assigned to cohorts based on the clinical history participants reported in a screening survey and a study questionnaire. ImmuneRACE Cohort 3 recovered participants were defined by two consecutive negative NP/OP PCR tests, healthcare professional clearance, or symptom resolution. Each participant in the prospective study had whole blood, serum and a nasopharyngeal or oropharyngeal swab collected by mobile phlebotomists. Additional blood draws and questionnaires over an approximately two-month period could optionally be provided by prospective study participants. Before DNA extraction, prospective study blood samples were shipped either frozen or at room temperature. The CDR3, from cysteine to phenylalanine, totals 21 residues. CDR3 DNA is the only sequence kept; it has 63 bases, read in frame from the first base. CDR1 and CDR2 were assigned from the germline V gene as KGHDR and SFDVKD. Germline trimming: 2 bases from V, 6 bases from J; junction bases outside gene matches: 22.

This clone was picked up one time. Its specific antigen is unknown. Base qualities are not provided; no much larger clone lies one nucleotide away. The sequenced sample was PBMCs or T cells enriched from blood (not recorded which). The sequence was collected from a man in his forties or fifties who had recovered from COVID-19. The receptor chain draws on TRBV24-1 and TRBJ2-1; TRBD2 lines up with 9 middle nucleotides. Here is the DNA: TGTGCCACCAGTGATTCATCGAGCAGGCCCCGCCAAAGCGGGGGGCTCAATGAGCAGTTCTTC. It codes for CATSDSSSRPRQSGGLNEQFF.